A selection of T cell receptor beta chains follows, all from one sample in a study of T cells in narcolepsy. Measured with immunoSEQ multiplex PCR; TCRdb has only the in-frame clones, and not every one. The repertoire includes fewer than 30,000 clones, about 89% of them detected once, and approximately 1.2% sits in the top ten. Sequencing input: CD45RA- memory CD4+ T cells from PBMCs. These receptors all come from a human donor with narcolepsy. The CDR3 runs from the conserved cysteine through the conserved F or W. A D gene is named only where the DNA matches it firmly. Clone size is not always given. Where it is, it says once, few, many or a class for expanded clones.

TGTGCCAGCAGCCCCCACCTTCCCCTTAGCAATCAGCCCCAGCATTTT	CASSPHLPLSNQPQHF	TRBV11-3	TRBJ1-5	NA	NA
TGTGCCACCAGCAGAGAGGAGCCGGGGTGGGAGACCCAGTACTTC	CATSREEPGWETQYF	TRBV15	TRBJ2-5	NA	NA
TGTGCCAGCAGCTCCAATCGACTAGCGGGGGGGCAAGCGGATACGCAGTATTTT	CASSSNRLAGGQADTQYF	TRBV7-9	TRBJ2-3	TRBD2	NA
TGTGCCAGCAGCCCCGGTAAATCGAACACTGAAGCTTTCTTT	CASSPGKSNTEAFF	TRBV28	TRBJ1-1	NA	NA
TGTGCCAGCAGCCAACTTGATTTTCAGGTGAACACTGAAGCTTTCTTT	CASSQLDFQVNTEAFF	TRBV14	TRBJ1-1	NA	NA
TGTGCCAGCAGTTTAAACCAGGGGGGTGGCTACACCTTC	CASSLNQGGGYTF	TRBV6-1	TRBJ1-2	TRBD1	NA
TGTGCCAGCAGCCGGACCCTTGGGGGCACAGATACGCAGTATTTT	CASSRTLGGTDTQYF	TRBV5-4	TRBJ2-3	NA	NA
TGTGCCAGCAGCTTAATGGCTGCAACTAATGAAAAACTGTTTTTT	CASSLMAATNEKLFF	TRBV7-9	TRBJ1-4	NA	once
TGTGCCAGCAGCTCGCCAACAGGGGGGAAGTCCAATGAGCAGTTCTTC	CASSSPTGGKSNEQFF	TRBV13	TRBJ2-1	TRBD1	NA
TGTGCCAGCAGCCTCGGGACAGGGTTCGACGTCCTGACTTTC	CASSLGTGFDVLTF	TRBV7-2	TRBJ2-6	TRBD1	NA
TGTGCCAGCAGCTTGGGGCTTGCAGGTACCTATGGCTACACCTTC	CASSLGLAGTYGYTF	TRBV5-5	TRBJ1-2	NA	NA
TGCAGCGTTGGGGGACCCGAAAAACTGTTTTTT	CSVGGPEKLFF	TRBV29-1	TRBJ1-4	NA	NA
TGTGCCAGCAGCGTAGCACTAGGCTCCTACAATGAGCAGTTCTTC	CASSVALGSYNEQFF	TRBV9	TRBJ2-1	NA	NA
TGCAGTGCTAGACAGGGGGCTGAAGCTTTCTTT	CSARQGAEAFF	TRBV20-1	TRBJ1-1	TRBD1	NA
TGTGCCAGCAGCCCCCAGGGATCTGGAAACACCATATATTTT	CASSPQGSGNTIYF	TRBV5-5	TRBJ1-3	NA	NA
TGTGCCAGCAGGCGGACAGGGGAAAACATTCAGTACTTC	CASRRTGENIQYF	TRBV6-5	TRBJ2-4	TRBD1	NA
TGTGCCAGCAGCCGCCAGGGGGCTGATACGCAGTATTTT	CASSRQGADTQYF	TRBV5-4	TRBJ2-3	TRBD1	NA
TGTGCCAGTAGTCCATACCCCGCAGATCTAGACAATGAGCAGTTCTTC	CASSPYPADLDNEQFF	TRBV19	TRBJ2-1	NA	NA
TGTGCCAGCAGCCCCGGGACATTGGATACGCAGTATTTT	CASSPGTLDTQYF	TRBV5-6	TRBJ2-3	NA	NA
TGTGCCAGCAGTGAGGCTAGCGGGGCGGCGAGTGAGCAGTTCTTC	CASSEASGAASEQFF	TRBV2	TRBJ2-1	TRBD2	NA
TGCAGCGTTTCCCCGCAGGGGGCGGGGGAGACCCAGTACTTC	CSVSPQGAGETQYF	TRBV29-1	TRBJ2-5	TRBD1	NA
TGTGCCAGCAGCTTCGGCACAGATACGCAGTATTTT	CASSFGTDTQYF	TRBV11-2	TRBJ2-3	NA	NA
TGTGCCAGCAGCACCGGGACACAGGCCGGGGAGCTGTTTTTT	CASSTGTQAGELFF	TRBV7-7	TRBJ2-2	NA	NA
TGTGCCAGTGAACCAGGGGCCTTGAACACTGAAGCTTTCTTT	CASEPGALNTEAFF	TRBV19	TRBJ1-1	NA	NA
TGCGCCAGCAGCTTGGACCCGGGGGAAAAACTGTTTTTT	CASSLDPGEKLFF	TRBV5-1	TRBJ1-4	NA	NA
TGTGCCAGCTCACTCGGACAGGGAGCGCTTGGAATCAATGAGCAGTTCTTC	CASSLGQGALGINEQFF	TRBV18	TRBJ2-1	TRBD1	NA
TGTGCCAGCAGTTTGGGCTGGCGCGGAGAGACCCAGTACTTC	CASSLGWRGETQYF	TRBV6-6	TRBJ2-5	NA	once
TGTGCCAGCAGTACCGGGACAGGGGCCTACGAGCAGTACTTC	CASSTGTGAYEQYF	TRBV6-5	TRBJ2-7	TRBD1	once
TGTGCCACCAGCAGAGAAACGGGGGGTAGTAGCCAGCATTTT	CATSRETGGSSQHF	TRBV15	TRBJ1-5	NA	NA
TGCGCCAGCAGCACCCTATCCGGGACTAGCGGAGAGCAGTACTTC	CASSTLSGTSGEQYF	TRBV5-1	TRBJ2-7	TRBD2	once
TGTGCCAGCACTCGGGACCCTACAGATACGCAGTATTTT	CASTRDPTDTQYF	TRBV2	TRBJ2-3	NA	NA
TGTGCCAGCAGCTCTACCCGGGGTAGCGGGGGGGCACGGAATGAGCAGTTCTTC	CASSSTRGSGGARNEQFF	TRBV27	TRBJ2-1	TRBD2	few
TGTGCCAGCAGTGAGGGCAGGGGCGCTTCACCCCTCCACTTT	CASSEGRGASPLHF	TRBV6-1	TRBJ1-6	NA	NA
TGTGCCAGTAGTATAGGGAGGACAGGGGGAGGGTCAGATACGCAGTATTTT	CASSIGRTGGGSDTQYF	TRBV19	TRBJ2-3	TRBD1	NA
TGTGCCAGCAGCTCTAGTGGCAACACTGAAGCTTTCTTT	CASSSSGNTEAFF	TRBV11-3	TRBJ1-1	NA	NA
TGCAGTGCCGGGGGGCCAACTGAAGCTTTCTTT	CSAGGPTEAFF	TRBV20-1	TRBJ1-1	NA	NA
TGTGCCAGCAGTGGCCCAGACCCTGGGGCCAACGTCCTGACTTTC	CASSGPDPGANVLTF	TRBV6-1	TRBJ2-6	NA	NA
TGTGCCAGCTCAGGAAGCGGGGGGACCTACAATGAGCAGTTCTTC	CASSGSGGTYNEQFF	TRBV18	TRBJ2-1	TRBD2	NA
TGTGCCAGCATCCGGACAGGCAATCAGCCCCAGCATTTT	CASIRTGNQPQHF	TRBV6-4	TRBJ1-5	NA	NA
TGTGCCAGCAGCCTGGGAGGTACTTCCACAGATACGCAGTATTTT	CASSLGGTSTDTQYF	TRBV5-8	TRBJ2-3	NA	NA
TGTGCCAGCAGCTTAAGGGGAAGCAATCAGCCCCAGCATTTT	CASSLRGSNQPQHF	TRBV13	TRBJ1-5	NA	NA
TGTGCCAGCAGCAAGACAGGGGGGCCTTATGAAAAACTGTTTTTT	CASSKTGGPYEKLFF	TRBV5-4	TRBJ1-4	TRBD1	NA
TGTGCCAGCAGCTTGACAGGAGCCTACGAGCAGTACTTC	CASSLTGAYEQYF	TRBV5-5	TRBJ2-7	NA	NA
TGTGCCAGCTCACAGGATCTCCAAGAGACCCAGTACTTC	CASSQDLQETQYF	TRBV2	TRBJ2-5	NA	NA
TGCGCCAGCAGCTACCAAGGTCAGGGGGGGACTGAAGCTTTCTTT	CASSYQGQGGTEAFF	TRBV5-1	TRBJ1-1	TRBD1	NA
TGTGCCAGCAGCAGCCGGACTAGCGGAGAGACCCAGTACTTC	CASSSRTSGETQYF	TRBV11-2	TRBJ2-5	TRBD2	NA
TGTGCCAGAAGCTTGGCATGTTACAGGGGGGACTACAATGAGCAGTTCTTC	CARSLACYRGDYNEQFF	TRBV5-3	TRBJ2-1	TRBD1	NA
TGTGCCAGCTGGGGGGGAGAGACCCAGTACTTC	CASWGGETQYF	TRBV2	TRBJ2-5	TRBD2	NA
TGTGCCAGCAAGGACACACCCGGGGAGCTGTTTTTT	CASKDTPGELFF	TRBV6-6	TRBJ2-2	NA	NA
TGTGCCAGCAGCTTGGGGGGATCGGCGAAACTGTTTTTT	CASSLGGSAKLFF	TRBV5-4	TRBJ1-4	NA	NA